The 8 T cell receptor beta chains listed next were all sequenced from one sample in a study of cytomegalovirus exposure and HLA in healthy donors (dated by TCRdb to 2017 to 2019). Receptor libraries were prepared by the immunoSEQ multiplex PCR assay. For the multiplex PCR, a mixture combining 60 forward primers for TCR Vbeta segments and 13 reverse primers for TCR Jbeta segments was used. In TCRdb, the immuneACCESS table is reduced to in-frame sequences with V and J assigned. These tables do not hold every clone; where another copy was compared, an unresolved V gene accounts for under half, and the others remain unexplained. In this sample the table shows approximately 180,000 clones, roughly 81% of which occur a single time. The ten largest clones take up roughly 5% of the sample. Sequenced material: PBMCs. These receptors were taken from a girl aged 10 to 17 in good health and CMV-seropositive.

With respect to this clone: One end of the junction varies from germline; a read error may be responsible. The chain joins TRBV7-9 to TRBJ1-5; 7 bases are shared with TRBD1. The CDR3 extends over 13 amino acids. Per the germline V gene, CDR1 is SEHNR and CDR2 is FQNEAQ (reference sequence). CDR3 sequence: CSSSLAGGQPQHF. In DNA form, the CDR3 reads TGTTCCAGCAGCTTAGCAGGGGGACAGCCCCAGCATTTT. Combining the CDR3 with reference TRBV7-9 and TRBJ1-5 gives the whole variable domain DTGVSQNPRHKITKRGQNVTFRCDPISEHNRLYWYRQTLGQGPEFLTYFQNEAQLEKSRLLSDRFSAERPKGSFSTLEIQRTEQGDSAMYLCSSSLAGGQPQHFGDGTRLSIL.

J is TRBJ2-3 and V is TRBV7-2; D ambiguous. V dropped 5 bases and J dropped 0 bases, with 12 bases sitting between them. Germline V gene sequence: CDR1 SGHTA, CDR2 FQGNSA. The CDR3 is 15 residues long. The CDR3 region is CASSPTALSTDTQYF. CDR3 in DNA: TGTGCCAGCAGCCCCACAGCTCTTAGCACAGATACGCAGTATTTT. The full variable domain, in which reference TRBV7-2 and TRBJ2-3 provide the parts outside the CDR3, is GAGVSQSPSNKVTEKGKDVELRCDPISGHTALYWYRQSLGQGLEFLIYFQGNSAPDKSGLPSDRFSAERTGGSVSTLTIQRTQQEDSAVYLCASSPTALSTDTQYFGPGTRLTVL.

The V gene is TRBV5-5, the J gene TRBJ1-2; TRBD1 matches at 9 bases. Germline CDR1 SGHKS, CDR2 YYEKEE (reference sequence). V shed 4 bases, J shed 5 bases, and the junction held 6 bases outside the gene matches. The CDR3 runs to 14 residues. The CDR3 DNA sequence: TGTGCCAGCAGCGAGACAGGGGGGGTTTATGGCTACACCTTC. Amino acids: CASSETGGVYGYTF.

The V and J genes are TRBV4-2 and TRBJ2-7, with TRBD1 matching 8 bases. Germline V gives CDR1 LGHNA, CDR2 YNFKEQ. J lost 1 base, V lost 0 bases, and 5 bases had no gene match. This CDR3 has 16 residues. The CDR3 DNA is TGTGCCAGCAGCCAAGAGGATCGGACAGGGTCCTACGAGCAGTACTTC. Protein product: CASSQEDRTGSYEQYF.

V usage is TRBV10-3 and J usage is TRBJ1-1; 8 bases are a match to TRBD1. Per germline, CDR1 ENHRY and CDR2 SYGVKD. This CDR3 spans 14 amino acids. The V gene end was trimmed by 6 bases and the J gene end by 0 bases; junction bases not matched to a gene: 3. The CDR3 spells CAISPGGMNTEAFF. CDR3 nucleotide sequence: TGTGCCATCAGCCCAGGGGGCATGAACACTGAAGCTTTCTTT.

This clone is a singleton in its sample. The CDR3 is CASSPGTPDHGYTF. In DNA form, the CDR3 reads TGTGCCAGCTCACCGGGGACTCCGGACCATGGCTACACCTTC. V is TRBV18 and J is TRBJ1-2, with D tentatively TRBD1 (5 bases). V gave up 3 bases and J gave up 6 bases, with 14 bases separating them. The CDR3 is 14 residues long. Germline V CDR1 and CDR2: KGHSH, LQKENI.

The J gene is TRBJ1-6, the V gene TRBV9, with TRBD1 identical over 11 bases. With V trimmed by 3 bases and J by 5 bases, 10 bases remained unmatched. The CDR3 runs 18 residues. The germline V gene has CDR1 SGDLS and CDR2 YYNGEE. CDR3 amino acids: CASSAPDRGQRDNSPLHF. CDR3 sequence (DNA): TGTGCCAGCAGCGCTCCGGACAGGGGGCAAAGGGATAATTCACCCCTCCACTTT. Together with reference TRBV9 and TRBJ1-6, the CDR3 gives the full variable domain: DSGVTQTPKHLITATGQRVTLRCSPRSGDLSVYWYQQSLDQGLQFLIQYYNGEERAKGNILERFSAQQFPDLHSELNLSSLELGDSALYFCASSAPDRGQRDNSPLHFGNGTRLTVT.

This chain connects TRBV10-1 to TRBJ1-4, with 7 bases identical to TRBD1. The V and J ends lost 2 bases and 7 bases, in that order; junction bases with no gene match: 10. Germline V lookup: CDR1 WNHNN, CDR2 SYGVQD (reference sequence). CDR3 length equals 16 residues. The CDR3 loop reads CASSEAQPGGREKLFF. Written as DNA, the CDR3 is TGCGCCAGCAGTGAGGCTCAGCCAGGGGGTCGTGAAAAACTGTTTTTT.